This section outlines one TCR beta chain sequence together with its context. Primers used in a second PCR of about 7 to 11 cycles were a sample-barcoded 5' primer and a J-beta primer mix. TCRdb ran MiXCR on the 5' RACE reads and lists one entry per CDR3 protein. The sample yields 550,000 to 700,000 distinct CDR3 sequences, approximately 25% seen once. This sample is drawn from a study of blood T cells in healthy people across ages. Germline assignment: CDR1 LGHNA and CDR2 YSLEER. The CDR3 spans 15 residues. V gave up 0 bases and J gave up 5 bases; unmatched junction bases: 4. The clonotype comes from a woman in her 70s in good health. The chain is built from TRBV4-3 and TRBJ2-5; 9 bases are shared with TRBD2. The specimen sequenced was blood. The DNA for the CDR3 is TGCGCCAGCAGCCAAGAGACTAGCGGTCCTGAGACCCAGTACTTC. Encoded protein: CASSQETSGPETQYF.